The TCR beta chain under discussion was sequenced for a study of shared clonotypes between healthy human individuals. In the study overall: Three CD4 naive, three CD4 memory, two CD8 naive and one CD8 memory plate were used per donor.

The ends lost 2 bases at V and 7 bases at J; junction bases unmatched: 3. Germline V gene data show CDR1 as MGHRA and CDR2 as YSYEKL. The CDR3 runs to 15 residues. A single count supports this clone. On sorted subsets, replicate PCRs used 150 to 250 ng DNA, or 25,000 to 35,000 T cell genomes. TCRdb's table, derived via immunoSEQ multiplex PCR, lists solely in-frame clones and lacks some. The profile shows around 1.1 million clones, roughly 77% of them singletons. Material: memory CD4+ T cells from PBMCs. Sample subset: CD45RA-negative fraction. The chain combines TRBV4-1 with TRBJ1-4; 11 positions agree with TRBD1. This clonotype was sampled from a man between 18 and 29 years old in good health. Some clones in this sample may be carry-over from other donors' samples. The CDR3, as DNA: TGCGCCAGCAGCCAAACCGGGACAGGGGGTGAAAAACTGTTTTTT. As protein: CASSQTGTGGEKLFF.